Sequencing of this TCR beta chain was carried out in a study of identical twins. Germline trimming cut 0 bases from V and 3 bases from J; bases unmatched to any gene: 6. CDR3 length: 16 amino acids. Germline lookup yields CDR1 SGHKS and CDR2 YYEKEE (reference sequence). Healthy Caucasians alone served as donors. Study-wide results and limits: Where beta out-of-frame sequences were concerned, excess twin sharing was weaker.

Carrying unique molecular identifiers, the cDNA also gained a universal primer site through template switching. TCRdb fed the 5' RACE reads into MiXCR, producing one record per CDR3 protein. The sample lists some 730,000 distinct CDR3 sequences; roughly 20% were seen once. This clonotype was seen a few times. What it binds is not known. Another study also made use of these data, one on T cells expressing NK-cell markers. As reported in that work: Each of several donors carried dominant NKG2C+ clonotypes accounting for about 1.0-7.5% of CD8+ T cells.

This chain connects TRBV5-5 to TRBJ2-5, with TRBD2 identical over 9 bases. Sequencing was done on a sample of PBMCs. This clonotype originated in a woman aged 18-29 years in good health. The CDR3 nucleotides are TGTGCCAGCAGCTTGGGGCGGGGGGGCCGGAAAGAGACCCAGTACTTC. It yields the protein CASSLGRGGRKETQYF.